Detailed here is one TCR beta chain. TCRdb's table, derived via immunoSEQ multiplex PCR, lists solely in-frame clones and lacks some. Here the sample spans around 69,000 clones, about 84% being singletons. The data were taken from a study of blood T cell repertoires in COVID-19. The CDR3 has 16 amino acids. Trimming stripped 4 bases from V and 0 bases from J, with 13 bases between. Germline V gene lookup returns CDR1 MGHRA and CDR2 YSYEKL. The sequencing input was peripheral blood. V and J are TRBV4-1 and TRBJ1-5; D gene ambiguous. The receptor comes from a woman aged 55-70 years with acute or convalescent COVID-19. The CDR3 loop is CASSLRAEYSNQPQHF. CDR3 in DNA: TGCGCCAGCAGCCTGCGGGCCGAATATAGCAATCAGCCCCAGCATTTT.